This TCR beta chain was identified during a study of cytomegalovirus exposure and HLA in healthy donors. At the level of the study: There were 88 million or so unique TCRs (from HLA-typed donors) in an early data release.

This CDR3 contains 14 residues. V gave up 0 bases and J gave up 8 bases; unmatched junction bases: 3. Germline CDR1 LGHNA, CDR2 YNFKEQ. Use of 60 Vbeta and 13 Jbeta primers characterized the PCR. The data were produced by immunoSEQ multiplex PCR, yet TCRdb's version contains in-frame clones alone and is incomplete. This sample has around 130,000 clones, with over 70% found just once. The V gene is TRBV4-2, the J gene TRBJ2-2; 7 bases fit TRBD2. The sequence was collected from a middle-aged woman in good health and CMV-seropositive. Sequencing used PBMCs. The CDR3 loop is CASSQDRLAGELFF. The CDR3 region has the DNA TGTGCCAGCAGCCAAGATAGACTAGCAGGGGAGCTGTTTTTT.